This T cell receptor (beta chain) was retrieved from a study of shared clonotypes between healthy human individuals. The overall study: CD8 memory received one plate per donor, CD8 naive two, CD4 memory three and CD4 naive three. Broader study findings: Naive subsets tended to show greater estimated richness than memory subsets. Only blood was sampled; tissue repertoires likely differ.

About this clone: The antigen is unknown.

Libraries were prepared by immunoSEQ multiplex PCR; TCRdb keeps only in-frame clonotypes and omits some of them. The sample lists about a million clones, around 77% occurring once. Germline assignment: CDR1 GTSNPN and CDR2 SVGIG (reference sequence). Trimming took 1 base from V and 6 from J, leaving 15 bases between them. CDR3 length equals 15 residues. Division of CD4+ cells produced a CD45RA+ naive subset and a CD45RA-negative memory subset. V is TRBV30 and J is TRBJ1-4, with D possibly TRBD1 on 6 matching bases. The source of this sequence is a man between 18 and 29 years old in good health. Some clones in this sample may be carry-over from other donors' samples. Sequences were obtained from memory CD4+ T cells from PBMCs. As to subset: CD45RA-negative fraction. Written as DNA, the CDR3 is TGTGCCTGGAGTGGGACGGGGGCCTCTGATGAAAAACTGTTTTTT. It translates to CAWSGTGASDEKLFF.